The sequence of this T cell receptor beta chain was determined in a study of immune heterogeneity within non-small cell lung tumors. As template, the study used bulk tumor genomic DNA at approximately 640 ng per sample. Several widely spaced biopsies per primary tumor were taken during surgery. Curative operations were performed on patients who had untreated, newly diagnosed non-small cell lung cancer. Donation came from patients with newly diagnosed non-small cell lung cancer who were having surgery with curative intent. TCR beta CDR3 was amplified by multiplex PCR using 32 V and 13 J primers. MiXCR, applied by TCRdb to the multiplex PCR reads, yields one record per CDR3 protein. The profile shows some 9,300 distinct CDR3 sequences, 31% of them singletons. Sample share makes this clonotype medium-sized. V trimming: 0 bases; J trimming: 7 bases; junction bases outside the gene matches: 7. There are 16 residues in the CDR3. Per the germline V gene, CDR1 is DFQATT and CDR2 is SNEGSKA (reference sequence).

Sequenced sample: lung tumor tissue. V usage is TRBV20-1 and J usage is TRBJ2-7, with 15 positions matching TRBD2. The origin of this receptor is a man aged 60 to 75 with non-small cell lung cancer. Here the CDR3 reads CSARDPWTSGREEQYF. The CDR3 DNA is TGCAGTGCTAGAGATCCGTGGACTAGCGGGAGGGAAGAGCAGTACTTC.